This T cell receptor beta chain was obtained from a study of T cells in Graves' hyperthyroidism and ophthalmopathy. This clonotype has a handful of counts. RNA transcripts were the template for amplifying TCR beta CDR3 regions. The HTBI primer set served for first-round RT-PCR of the TCR CDR3. Using its own MiXCR run on the multiplex PCR reads, TCRdb lists one record per CDR3 protein. Of under 400,000 distinct CDR3 sequences detected, about 15% appear once; the ten largest clones hold about 21%. This CDR3 has 14 residues. V lost 1 base and J lost 4, with 11 bases in between. Per germline, CDR1 SGHRS and CDR2 YFSETQ.

This TCR came from a woman in her sixties or seventies with Graves' ophthalmopathy. The sequenced material came from blood. V gene TRBV5-1 combines with J gene TRBJ2-5, with D perhaps TRBD1 (7 bases). The CDR3 here is CASSLPGGGETQYF. In DNA form, the CDR3 reads TGCGCCAGCAGCTTGCCAGGGGGAGGAGAGACCCAGTACTTC.